Below, 24 T cell receptor beta chains from the same sample are listed, as sequenced in a study of blood T cell repertoires in COVID-19 (dated by TCRdb to about 2020). Library prep was done by the immunoSEQ multiplex PCR assay. TCRdb carries this immuneACCESS record with in-frame sequences only. Its versions omit some clonotypes, under half of them owing to an unresolved V gene in the studies checked, with the rest unexplained. This sample is represented by some 180,000 clones; more than 75% of them were singletons. The top ten clonotypes cover around 5.8% of the sample. The source material was peripheral blood. The receptors come from a man aged 40-55 years with active or convalescent COVID-19.

The chain carries TRBV7-9 and TRBJ2-5; 9 bases align to TRBD1. The CDR3 has 16 residues. The germline gives CDR1 SEHNR, CDR2 FQNEAQ (reference sequence). V lost 5 bases and J lost 7; bases outside the gene matches: 14. The CDR3 region is CASSPRGTGSSRTQYF. The CDR3 region has the DNA TGTGCCAGCAGCCCGCGAGGGACAGGGTCTTCCAGGACCCAGTACTTC.

This sequence joins TRBV12-3 or TRBV12-4 and TRBJ2-1, with TRBD1 as a possible D gene (6 bases). CDR3 length: 11 residues. Deletions cut 2 bases from V and 10 bases from J, with 6 bases between. CDR3 residues: CASSLTGEQFF. The CDR3 DNA sequence: TGTGCCAGCAGTTTAACAGGGGAGCAGTTCTTC.

This chain joins TRBV27 and TRBJ1-4; 10 bases fit TRBD1. The V gene's germline CDR1 is MNHEY and CDR2 SMNVEV (reference sequence). The CDR3 loop spans 14 amino acids. Trimming took 6 bases from V and 8 from J; bases not matched to a gene: 6. The CDR3 protein is CASRERQGAEKLFF. CDR3 nucleotide sequence: TGTGCCAGCAGGGAGAGACAGGGGGCCGAAAAACTGTTTTTT.

The V call is TRBV24-1, the J call TRBJ2-2; maybe TRBD1 (6 bases). V shed 6 bases and J shed 3 bases, with 13 bases lying between them. Germline CDR1 reads KGHDR; CDR2 reads SFDVKD. The CDR3 totals 15 residues. The CDR3 coding sequence is TGTGCCACCAGTCGGTCTGCAGGGGACACCGGGGAGCTGTTTTTT. Protein product: CATSRSAGDTGELFF.

The V call is TRBV10-3, the J call TRBJ1-1; a possible D gene is TRBD1 (6 bases). CDR3 length equals 15 residues. V was shortened by 11 bases and J by 6 bases, with 25 bases between the two germline ends. Germline V gene data show CDR1 as ENHRY and CDR2 as SYGVKD. The CDR3 region is CASNRATGNFPEAFF. As DNA, the CDR3 is TGTGCCTCCAACCGGGCCACAGGGAATTTTCCTGAAGCTTTCTTT.

This sequence joins TRBV3-1 (or the pseudogene TRBV3-2) and TRBJ1-3; no definite D call. This CDR3 region has 17 residues. V was clipped by 1 base and J by 0 bases, with 13 bases between them. The germline gives CDR1 LGHDT, CDR2 YNNKEL (reference sequence). The CDR3: CASSQGSGFSSGNTIYF. The CDR3 DNA reads as TGTGCCAGCAGCCAAGGTTCAGGCTTCTCCTCTGGAAACACCATATATTTT.

CDR3 in amino acids: CASSYSTQGVEQYF. In nucleotides, the CDR3 is TGTGCCAGCAGTTACTCGACACAGGGGGTCGAGCAGTACTTC. V is TRBV6-6 and J is TRBJ2-7; 8 nucleotides line up with TRBD1. The germline gives CDR1 MNHNY, CDR2 SVGAGI (reference sequence). V shed 0 bases and J 6 bases; nucleotides not matched to a gene: 4. The CDR3 is made up of 14 amino acids.

The V gene is TRBV29-1, the J gene TRBJ2-5; possibly TRBD2 for D (7 bases). This CDR3 comprises 14 residues. In germline, CDR1 is SQVTM, CDR2 ANQGSEA. V shed 3 bases and J shed 1 base, with 12 bases lying between them. The CDR3 reads CSVEAGAFQETQYF. CDR3 bases: TGCAGCGTTGAGGCGGGGGCATTCCAAGAGACCCAGTACTTC.

CDR3 protein: CASATSSGKGYTF. CDR3 coding DNA: TGTGCCAGCGCGACCTCCTCAGGGAAGGGCTACACCTTC. The gene calls are TRBV2 and TRBJ1-2; a weak D match, TRBD1 (5 bases). Trimming removed 8 bases from V and 8 bases from J, with 18 bases in between. Germline V gene sequence: CDR1 SNHLY, CDR2 FYNNEI. The CDR3 runs 13 residues.

The chain has TRBV5-5 and TRBJ1-3; maybe TRBD1 (6 bases). The CDR3 has 17 amino acids. From germline, CDR1 is SGHKS and CDR2 YYEKEE (reference sequence). V lost 1 base, J lost 0 bases, and 14 bases lay in between. CDR3 sequence reads: CASSLSGGTFSGNTIYF. Here the CDR3 DNA reads TGTGCCAGCAGCTTGTCTGGGGGCACCTTCTCTGGAAACACCATATATTTT.

This chain joins TRBV28 and TRBJ1-2, with D unresolved. The V end lost 1 base, the J end lost 2 bases, and 5 bases lay between the germline ends. The CDR3 spans 13 residues. Germline assignment: CDR1 MDHEN and CDR2 SYDVKM. CDR3 sequence (DNA): TGTGCCAGCAGTTTATCCGTGAACTATGGCTACACCTTC. Residues: CASSLSVNYGYTF.

This clone appeared a single time. The rearrangement joins TRBV28 to TRBJ1-6; perhaps TRBD1 as D (5 bases). The CDR3 is 15 amino acids. V lost 5 bases to trimming and J lost 10 bases, with 18 bases between them. From germline, CDR1 is MDHEN and CDR2 SYDVKM. The CDR3 loop is CASSPGEGYRSPLHF. The CDR3 DNA is TGTGCCAGCAGTCCGGGGGAGGGGTATCGGTCACCCCTCCACTTT.

The chain combines TRBV12-3 or TRBV12-4 with TRBJ2-1; perhaps TRBD1 as D (5 bases). CDR3 length: 13 amino acids. V lost 1 base and J lost 5, with 6 bases in between. The CDR3 here is CASSLGQNNEQFF. CDR3 nucleotides: TGTGCCAGCAGTTTAGGACAGAACAATGAGCAGTTCTTC.

This sequence joins TRBV27 and TRBJ2-4, with TRBD2 matching over 12 bases. Trimming removed 2 bases from V and 4 bases from J; junction bases left unmatched: 6. The CDR3 has 17 residues. The germline gives CDR1 MNHEY, CDR2 SMNVEV (reference sequence). The CDR3 nucleotides are TGTGCCAGCAGTTTAGCCGGGACTAGCGGGCCAAAAAACATTCAGTACTTC. It yields the protein CASSLAGTSGPKNIQYF.

The rearrangement links TRBV29-1 to TRBJ1-1; TRBD1 aligns across 11 bases. V was pared by 7 bases and J by 6 bases, with 7 bases of the junction left unmatched. There are 13 residues in the CDR3. The germline V gene has CDR1 SQVTM and CDR2 ANQGSEA. CDR3 nucleotides: TGCAGCGCAAGGACAGGGGGCATCTCTGAAGCTTTCTTT. Residues: CSARTGGISEAFF.

The chain couples TRBV19 to TRBJ2-3, with 8 bases identical to TRBD2. This CDR3 region has 14 residues. Germline V gives CDR1 LNHDA, CDR2 SQIVND (reference sequence). The V gene end was trimmed by 0 bases and the J gene end by 6 bases; junction bases not matched to a gene: 2. CDR3 DNA: TGTGCCAGTAGTATAGACTCTAGCGGGGATACGCAGTATTTT. It is translated as CASSIDSSGDTQYF.

J is TRBJ1-2 and V is TRBV19; 7 nucleotides line up with TRBD1. The CDR3 covers 16 residues. V lost 4 bases and J lost 2; bases outside the gene matches: 10. Germline V gene lookup returns CDR1 LNHDA and CDR2 SQIVND (reference sequence). CDR3 amino acids: CASSKGGRGLNYGYTF. DNA of the CDR3: TGTGCCAGTAGTAAAGGGGGCCGAGGCCTAAACTATGGCTACACCTTC. Full variable domain (outside the CDR3, taken from reference TRBV19 and TRBJ1-2): DGGITQSPKYLFRKEGQNVTLSCEQNLNHDAMYWYRQDPGQGLRLIYYSQIVNDFQKGDIAEGYSVSREKKESFPLTVTSAQKNPTAFYLCASSKGGRGLNYGYTFGSGTRLTVV.

In DNA, the CDR3 is TGTGCCAGCAGCCAAGAACTCAGGTCCCAGCCCCAGCATTTT. Protein product: CASSQELRSQPQHF. This chain joins TRBV4-2 and TRBJ1-5; D remains ambiguous. The V and J ends lost 0 bases and 7 bases respectively, with 10 bases between them. This CDR3 spans 14 amino acids. The germline V gene encodes CDR1 LGHNA and CDR2 YNFKEQ.

This CDR3 is CASSGRDEQYF. The CDR3 DNA sequence: TGTGCCAGCAGTGGCAGGGACGAGCAGTACTTC. V is TRBV2 and J is TRBJ2-7; D is perhaps TRBD1 (5 bases). The CDR3 spans 11 residues. The germline gives CDR1 SNHLY, CDR2 FYNNEI. Trimming stripped 4 bases from V and 5 bases from J, with 6 bases between.

V and J are TRBV7-6 and TRBJ2-7; 7 positions agree with TRBD1. This CDR3 is built from 13 residues. The germline V gene encodes CDR1 SGHVS and CDR2 FNYEAQ. V trimming: 5 bases; J trimming: 5 bases; junction bases outside the gene matches: 6. The CDR3 sequence is CASSPDRFHEQYF. The CDR3, as DNA: TGTGCCAGCAGCCCGGACAGGTTTCACGAGCAGTACTTC.

The chain has TRBV5-4 and TRBJ2-3, with 9 bases fitting TRBD1. The CDR3 is 16 amino acids. CDR1 SGHNT and CDR2 YYREEE come from the germline V gene (reference sequence). V shed 3 bases, J shed 2 bases, and the junction held 7 bases outside the gene matches. The CDR3 DNA reads TGTGCCAGCAGCTGGACAGGGGTTTGGGACACAGATACGCAGTATTTT. It encodes CASSWTGVWDTDTQYF.

The chain has TRBV7-2 and TRBJ2-2; tentative D call: TRBD2 (5 bases). CDR1 and CDR2 from the germline V gene are SGHTA and FQGNSA. Trimming stripped 5 bases from V and 3 bases from J, with 16 bases between. The CDR3 length is 16 residues. The CDR3 loop is CASSPPLSGHTGELFF. The DNA of the CDR3 is TGTGCCAGCAGCCCCCCCCTGAGCGGCCACACCGGGGAGCTGTTTTTT.

This chain uses TRBV5-1 with TRBJ2-1; D is ambiguous. The V end lost 5 bases, the J end lost 4 bases, and 10 bases lay between the germline ends. This CDR3 contains 13 residues. Germline values: CDR1 SGHRS, CDR2 YFSETQ. This CDR3 is CASSSDTYNEQFF. CDR3 nucleotides: TGCGCCAGCAGTTCTGACACATACAATGAGCAGTTCTTC.

V and J are TRBV5-1 and TRBJ2-5; 7 nucleotides match TRBD1. V was pared by 0 bases and J by 3 bases, with 14 bases of the junction left unmatched. The CDR3 has 18 residues. Germline V gives CDR1 SGHRS, CDR2 YFSETQ. The CDR3 sequence is CASSLAIWTGNEKETQYF. CDR3 DNA: TGCGCCAGCAGCTTGGCCATTTGGACAGGCAACGAAAAAGAGACCCAGTACTTC.